The source of this T cell receptor (beta chain) is a study of CD8 T cells in Susac syndrome. The V and J ends lost 3 bases and 9 bases respectively, with 15 bases between them. Germline V gene data show CDR1 as MDHEN and CDR2 as SYDVKM. This CDR3 is 14 amino acids long. The RNA, about 0.5 to 1 ug, was put through reverse transcription using random hexamers. By means of immunoSEQ multiplex PCR, TCR beta CDR3 spanning 54 Vbeta and 13 Jbeta underwent amplification. TCRdb recomputed calls from the immunoSEQ multiplex PCR reads with MiXCR, one row per CDR3 protein. The data show approximately 110,000 distinct CDR3 sequences, roughly 93% seen once.

The clonotype originates from a human donor with multiple sclerosis. Sequencing was done on a sample of CD8+ T cells from PBMCs. V usage is TRBV28 and J usage is TRBJ2-4; TRBD1 might be the D (5 bases). The CDR3 protein is CASSLATARPIQYF. CDR3 nucleotide sequence: TGTGCCAGCAGTTTGGCGACAGCCAGGCCCATTCAGTACTTC.